These T cell receptor beta chains were read from a single sample in a study of blood T cell repertoires in COVID-19. The table came from immunoSEQ multiplex PCR; TCRdb's copy has only in-frame clones and leaves some out. Altogether under 200,000 clones are present, 88% being singletons, with the ten largest covering roughly 2%. Source material: peripheral blood. The origin of the receptors is a man aged 45-65 years who had recovered from COVID-19. Each CDR3 is given with its conserved first and last residue. The D gene is left open where the match is weak. Size values are once, few and many counts, or a class for expanded clones, and some rows have none.

v_gene,j_gene,abundance,d_gene,len,CDR3aa,CDR3nt
TRBV2,TRBJ1-1,-,-,16,CASSSIFAGENTEAFF,TGTGCCAGCAGTTCGATATTTGCGGGAGAGAACACTGAAGCTTTCTTT
TRBV11-2,TRBJ2-1,-,TRBD1,17,CASSLRDTGGGYNEQFF,TGTGCCAGCAGCTTAAGGGATACAGGGGGCGGCTACAATGAGCAGTTCTTC
TRBV7-6,TRBJ2-2,once,TRBD2,20,CASSLLHPGLGVANTGELFF,TGTGCCAGCAGCTTACTTCATCCCGGACTAGGCGTCGCGAACACCGGGGAGCTGTTTTTT
TRBV7-3,TRBJ1-3,-,-,13,CASSAGSGNTIYF,TGTGCCAGCAGCGCAGGCTCTGGAAACACCATATATTTT
TRBV5-6,TRBJ1-1,-,TRBD1,14,CASSLVGGHPEAFF,TGTGCCAGCAGCTTGGTAGGGGGCCACCCTGAAGCTTTCTTT
TRBV29-1,TRBJ2-5,-,-,14,CSVDWKEYQETQYF,TGCAGCGTTGATTGGAAGGAGTACCAAGAGACCCAGTACTTC
TRBV7-3,TRBJ2-1,-,TRBD2,20,CASSFLPGTSGSSRGNEQFF,TGTGCCAGCAGCTTTCTACCCGGGACTAGCGGGTCCTCCCGAGGAAATGAGCAGTTCTTC
TRBV5-4,TRBJ2-7,-,-,15,CASSLGGQGGYEQYF,TGTGCCAGCAGCTTGGGCGGACAGGGAGGGTACGAGCAGTACTTC
TRBV28,TRBJ2-1,-,TRBD1,15,CASSFIGRGRNEQFF,TGTGCCAGCAGTTTCATCGGAAGGGGGCGAAATGAGCAGTTCTTC
TRBV5-4,TRBJ2-7,once,TRBD1,12,CASTDRGAEQYF,TGTGCCAGCACCGACAGGGGGGCCGAGCAGTACTTC
TRBV4-1,TRBJ2-4,few,-,14,CASSQAIGGNIQYF,TGCGCCAGCAGCCAAGCTATCGGCGGAAACATTCAGTACTTC
TRBV18,TRBJ1-2,few,-,15,CASSPPTGTTHGYTF,TGTGCCAGCTCACCACCGACAGGAACAACTCATGGCTACACCTTC
TRBV6-1,TRBJ2-7,-,-,17,CASSEWAGANNPYEQYF,TGTGCCAGCAGCGAATGGGCGGGGGCTAATAACCCCTACGAGCAGTACTTC
TRBV4-1,TRBJ2-3,-,-,14,CASSQSLSTDTQYF,TGCGCCAGCAGCCAGTCTTTGAGCACAGATACGCAGTATTTT
TRBV6-5,TRBJ1-4,-,TRBD1,14,CASKRGRNGEKLFF,TGTGCCAGCAAGAGGGGGCGTAATGGCGAAAAACTGTTTTTT
TRBV6-1,TRBJ2-7,-,TRBD1,14,CASSEGDSSYEQYF,TGTGCCAGCAGTGAAGGGGACAGCTCCTACGAGCAGTACTTC
TRBV3-1/TRBV3-2,TRBJ2-1,-,-,15,CASSQGRGSYNEQFF,TGTGCCAGCAGCCAAGGGAGAGGATCCTACAATGAGCAGTTCTTC
TRBV6-1,TRBJ1-6,once,-,16,CASSENWASPNSPLHF,TGTGCCAGCAGTGAAAATTGGGCCAGTCCTAATTCACCCCTCCACTTT
TRBV24-1,TRBJ2-5,-,TRBD1,15,CATSDRDRGKETQYF,TGTGCCACCAGTGATCGGGACAGGGGGAAGGAGACCCAGTACTTC
TRBV6-5,TRBJ2-3,-,-,15,CASSYRGSGTDTQYF,TGTGCCAGCAGTTACCGGGGATCAGGCACAGATACGCAGTATTTT
TRBV7-2,TRBJ2-5,-,TRBD1,15,CASSLGQGHRETQYF,TGTGCCAGCAGCTTGGGACAGGGGCATAGAGAGACCCAGTACTTC
TRBV4-3,TRBJ2-2,-,TRBD2,18,CASSQGLAGGPYTGELFF,TGCGCCAGCAGCCAAGGCCTAGCGGGAGGGCCGTACACCGGGGAGCTGTTTTTT
TRBV27,TRBJ2-7,-,-,15,CASSLSGQGSYEQYF,TGTGCCAGCAGTTTATCAGGGCAGGGCTCCTACGAGCAGTACTTC
TRBV15,TRBJ2-7,few,-,16,CATSRSATRLEHEQYF,TGTGCCACCAGCAGATCCGCTACCCGATTAGAGCACGAGCAGTACTTC
TRBV24-1,TRBJ2-1,-,-,16,CATSDSIGTQFNEQFF,TGTGCCACCAGTGATTCAATCGGGACTCAATTCAATGAGCAGTTCTTC
TRBV6-5,TRBJ2-1,-,TRBD1,12,CASSRGRDEQFF,TGTGCCAGCAGTAGGGGGCGGGATGAGCAGTTCTTC
TRBV5-1,TRBJ2-4,-,-,16,CASSLDGANAKNIQYF,TGCGCCAGCAGCTTAGACGGAGCGAATGCCAAAAACATTCAGTACTTC
TRBV28,TRBJ2-7,-,-,16,CASSLQTDGQPYEQYF,TGTGCCAGCAGCCTTCAGACCGATGGACAGCCCTACGAGCAGTACTTC
TRBV12-5,TRBJ2-7,-,-,12,CASGSRNSEQYF,TGTGCTAGTGGTTCCCGAAACTCCGAGCAGTACTTC
TRBV5-6,TRBJ1-3,-,-,14,CASSSGASGNTIYF,TGTGCCAGCAGCTCCGGTGCTTCTGGAAACACCATATATTTT
TRBV11-2,TRBJ2-2,-,-,17,CASSLAGFKERGGELFF,TGTGCCAGCAGCTTAGCGGGGTTTAAGGAACGAGGCGGGGAGCTGTTTTTT
TRBV27,TRBJ2-7,-,-,12,CASSLTGYEQYF,TGTGCCAGCAGTTTAACCGGGTACGAGCAGTACTTC
TRBV14,TRBJ1-2,-,-,13,CASSTLLSYGYTF,TGTGCCAGCAGTACCTTGTTGAGCTATGGCTACACCTTC
TRBV7-2,TRBJ2-7,-,TRBD2,14,CASSTTSGSYEQYF,TGTGCCAGCAGCACGACTAGCGGGAGTTACGAGCAGTACTTC
TRBV4-3,TRBJ1-6,-,-,14,CASSQDPRGSPLHF,TGCGCCAGCAGCCAAGACCCCCGGGGGTCACCCCTCCACTTT
TRBV5-1,TRBJ1-2,-,-,13,CASSLEDGGGYTF,TGCGCCAGCAGCTTGGAGGACGGGGGTGGCTACACCTTC
TRBV5-1,TRBJ1-4,-,-,14,CASSLEGSYEKLFF,TGCGCCAGCAGCTTGGAGGGGTCGTATGAAAAACTGTTTTTT
TRBV3-1/TRBV3-2,TRBJ2-7,-,-,11,CASSQAHEQYF,TGTGCCAGCAGCCAAGCTCACGAGCAGTACTTC
TRBV6-2/TRBV6-3,TRBJ2-7,-,TRBD2,15,CASSYGDSGRYEQYF,TGTGCCAGCAGTTATGGGGATAGCGGGAGGTACGAGCAGTACTTC
TRBV7-2,TRBJ1-3,-,-,17,CASSLRSGAGGGNTIYF,TGTGCCAGCAGCTTAAGGTCAGGCGCTGGTGGAGGAAACACCATATATTTT
TRBV11-1,TRBJ2-5,-,-,14,CASSRTQGQETQYF,TGTGCCAGCAGCCGCACCCAGGGGCAAGAGACCCAGTACTTC
TRBV7-2,TRBJ2-1,-,TRBD2,16,CASSLLAGGGYNEQFF,TGTGCCAGCAGCCTCCTAGCGGGAGGTGGCTACAATGAGCAGTTCTTC
TRBV6-5,TRBJ1-2,-,-,15,CASSSYTGANYGYTF,TGTGCCAGCAGTTCCTACACAGGAGCTAACTATGGCTACACCTTC
TRBV3-1/TRBV3-2,TRBJ2-2,-,-,14,CASSQSPGAGELFF,TGTGCCAGCAGCCAAAGTCCGGGGGCCGGGGAGCTGTTTTTT
TRBV11-2,TRBJ2-3,-,-,16,CASSFNGGASTDTQYF,TGTGCCAGCAGCTTTAACGGCGGGGCTAGCACAGATACGCAGTATTTT
TRBV7-2,TRBJ2-5,-,TRBD2,16,CASSSRLASFQETQYF,TGTGCCAGCAGCTCACGACTAGCGTCTTTCCAAGAGACCCAGTACTTC
TRBV4-1,TRBJ2-5,-,TRBD2,19,CASSQDFGAGGPQRETQYF,TGCGCCAGCAGCCAAGATTTTGGAGCGGGAGGGCCTCAGAGAGAGACCCAGTACTTC
TRBV9,TRBJ2-5,-,TRBD1,17,CASSGGKLTGGQETQYF,TGTGCCAGCAGCGGAGGTAAATTGACAGGGGGCCAAGAGACCCAGTACTTC
TRBV3-1/TRBV3-2,TRBJ1-2,-,-,16,CASSHFGGEEGYGYTF,TGTGCCAGCAGCCATTTCGGAGGGGAGGAGGGCTATGGCTACACCTTC